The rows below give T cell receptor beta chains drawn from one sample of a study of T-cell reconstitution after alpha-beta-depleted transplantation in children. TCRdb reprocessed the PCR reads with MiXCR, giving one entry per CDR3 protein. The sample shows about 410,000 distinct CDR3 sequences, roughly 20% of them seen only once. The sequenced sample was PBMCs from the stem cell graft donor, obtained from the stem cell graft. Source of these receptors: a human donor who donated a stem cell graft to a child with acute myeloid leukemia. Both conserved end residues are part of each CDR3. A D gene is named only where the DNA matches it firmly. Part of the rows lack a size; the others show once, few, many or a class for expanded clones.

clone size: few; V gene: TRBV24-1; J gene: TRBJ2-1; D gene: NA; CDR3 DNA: TGTGCCACCAGTGTACGCACAAGCTCCTACAATGAGCAGTTCTTC; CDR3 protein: CATSVRTSSYNEQFF
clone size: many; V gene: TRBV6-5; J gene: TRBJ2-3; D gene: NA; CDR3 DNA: TGTGCCAGCAGTTACTTGGGGCCCCGCACAGATACGCAGTATTTT; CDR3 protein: CASSYLGPRTDTQYF
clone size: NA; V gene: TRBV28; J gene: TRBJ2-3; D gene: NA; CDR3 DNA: TGTGCCAGCAGCCGCGGACAACCAAGTCAGTATTTT; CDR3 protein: CASSRGQPSQYF
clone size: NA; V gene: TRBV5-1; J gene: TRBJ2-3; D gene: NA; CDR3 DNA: TGCGCCAGCAGCTTGGGGTTGCGGGTTGGTGATACGCAGTATTTT; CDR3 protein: CASSLGLRVGDTQYF
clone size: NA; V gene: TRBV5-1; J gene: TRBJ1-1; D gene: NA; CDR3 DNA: TGCGCCAGCATCTTGGATGCTTTCGGGCGCGACGGGAACACTGAAGCTTTCTTT; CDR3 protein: CASILDAFGRDGNTEAFF
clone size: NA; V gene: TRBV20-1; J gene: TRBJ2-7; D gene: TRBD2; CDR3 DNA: TGCAGTGCTAGACCCTACGGACTAGGCGATGACTACGAGCAGTACTTC; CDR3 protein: CSARPYGLGDDYEQYF
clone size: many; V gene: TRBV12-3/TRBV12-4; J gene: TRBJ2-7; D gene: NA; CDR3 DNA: TGTGCCAGCAGTTTAGTGGGGGCCTACGAGCAGTACTTC; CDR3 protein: CASSLVGAYEQYF
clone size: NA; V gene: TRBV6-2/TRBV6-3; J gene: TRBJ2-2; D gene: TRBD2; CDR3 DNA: TGTGCCAGCAGTTACGGCGGGAGCTTTCGGCGCACCGGGGAGCTGTTTTTT; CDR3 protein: CASSYGGSFRRTGELFF
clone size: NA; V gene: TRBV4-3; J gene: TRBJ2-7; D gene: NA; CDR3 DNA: TGCGCCAGCAGCCGCGGGTTGAGGCAGGACTACGGCGAGCAGTACTTC; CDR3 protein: CASSRGLRQDYGEQYF
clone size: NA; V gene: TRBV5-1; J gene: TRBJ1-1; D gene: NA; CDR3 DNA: TGCGCCAGCAGCTTGGGGTTCGGTAACACTGAAGCTTTCTTT; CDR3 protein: CASSLGFGNTEAFF
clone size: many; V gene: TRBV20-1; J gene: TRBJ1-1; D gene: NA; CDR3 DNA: TGCAGTGCTAGAGATGGCGGACAGACCCTCTTCCAAAACACTGAAGCTTTCTTT; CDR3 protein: CSARDGGQTLFQNTEAFF
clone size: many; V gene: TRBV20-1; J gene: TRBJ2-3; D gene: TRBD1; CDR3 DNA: TGCAGTGTCCCGGGACAGGGGGGAACAGATACGCAGTATTTT; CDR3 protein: CSVPGQGGTDTQYF
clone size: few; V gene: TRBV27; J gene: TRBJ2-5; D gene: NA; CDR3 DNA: TGTGCCAGCACCTCCGAAGAGACCCAGTACTTC; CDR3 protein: CASTSEETQYF
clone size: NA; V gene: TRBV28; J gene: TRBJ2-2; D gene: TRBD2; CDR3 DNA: TGTGCCAGCATAGCGGGACCGAACACCGGGGAGCTGTTTTTT; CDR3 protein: CASIAGPNTGELFF
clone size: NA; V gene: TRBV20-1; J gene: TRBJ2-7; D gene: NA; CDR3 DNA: TGCAGTGCTAGACCCCCTTTCGGGGCCTACGAGCAGTACTTC; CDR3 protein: CSARPPFGAYEQYF
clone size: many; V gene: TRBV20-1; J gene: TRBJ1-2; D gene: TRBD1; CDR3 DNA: TGCAGTGCTCCGCGCACCAGGGGGTATGGCTACACCTTC; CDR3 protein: CSAPRTRGYGYTF
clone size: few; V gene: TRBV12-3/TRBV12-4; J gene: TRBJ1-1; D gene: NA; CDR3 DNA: TGTGCCAGCGCCAGATCGGGACTCCAGGGGACTGAAGCTTTCTTT; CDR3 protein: CASARSGLQGTEAFF
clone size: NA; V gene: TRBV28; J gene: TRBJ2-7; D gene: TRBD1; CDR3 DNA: TGTGCCAGCAGATCGACAGGGGCCCTCTACGAGCAGTACTTC; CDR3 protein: CASRSTGALYEQYF
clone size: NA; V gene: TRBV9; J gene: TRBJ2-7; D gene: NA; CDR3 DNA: TGTGCCAGCAGCGTATTTTCCGGAACGGAGGAGCAGTACTTC; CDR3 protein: CASSVFSGTEEQYF
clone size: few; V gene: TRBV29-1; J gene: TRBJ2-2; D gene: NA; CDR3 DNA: TGCAGCGTTGCCGGAAACCGGGGTACGGGACCCACCGGGGAGCTGTTTTTT; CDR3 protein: CSVAGNRGTGPTGELFF
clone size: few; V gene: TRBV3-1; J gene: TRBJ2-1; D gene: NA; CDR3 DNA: TGTGCCAGCACCACCCGTTACAATGAGCAGTTCTTC; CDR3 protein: CASTTRYNEQFF
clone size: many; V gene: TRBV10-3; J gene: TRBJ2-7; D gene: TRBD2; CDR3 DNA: TGTGCCACCGGGACTAGCGGGAACCACTACGAGCAGTACTTC; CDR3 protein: CATGTSGNHYEQYF
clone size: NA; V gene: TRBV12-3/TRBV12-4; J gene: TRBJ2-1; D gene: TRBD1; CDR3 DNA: TGTGCCAGCAGTTTATTCTCTTCAGGGGGCAATGAGCAGTTCTTC; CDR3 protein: CASSLFSSGGNEQFF
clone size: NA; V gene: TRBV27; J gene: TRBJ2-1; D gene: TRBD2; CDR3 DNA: TGTGCCAGCAGCTCTACTTGGACTAGCGTCCATGAGCAGTTCTTC; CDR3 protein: CASSSTWTSVHEQFF
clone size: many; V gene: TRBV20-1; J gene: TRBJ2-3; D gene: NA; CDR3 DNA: TGCAGTGCCAGTGCCGAAATAGGCACAGATACGCAGTATTTT; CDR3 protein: CSASAEIGTDTQYF
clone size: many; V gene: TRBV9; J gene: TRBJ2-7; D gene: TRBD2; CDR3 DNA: TGTGCCAGCAGCGTAGTAGGGACTAGCTCCAACGAGCAGTACTTC; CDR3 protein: CASSVVGTSSNEQYF
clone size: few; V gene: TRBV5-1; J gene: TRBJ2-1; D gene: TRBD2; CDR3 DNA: TGCGCCAGCAGCTTGCCCACTAGCGGGAGAGGCAATGAGCAGTTCTTC; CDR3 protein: CASSLPTSGRGNEQFF
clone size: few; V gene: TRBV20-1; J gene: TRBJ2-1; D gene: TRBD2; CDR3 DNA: TGCAGTGCTTCTCCTTCGACTAGCATAGTGACGGATGAGCAGTTCTTC; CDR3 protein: CSASPSTSIVTDEQFF
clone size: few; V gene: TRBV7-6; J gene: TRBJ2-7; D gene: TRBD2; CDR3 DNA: TGTGCCAGCAGCCCCTCTAGCGGGCTAAACTCCTACGAGCAGTACTTC; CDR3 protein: CASSPSSGLNSYEQYF
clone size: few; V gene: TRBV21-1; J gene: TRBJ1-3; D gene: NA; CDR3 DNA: TGTGCCAGCAGCAAGCTACTACAGGGGACTGGAAACACCATATATTTT; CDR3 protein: CASSKLLQGTGNTIYF
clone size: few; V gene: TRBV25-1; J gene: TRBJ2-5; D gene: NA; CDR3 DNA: TGTGCCAGCAGCCCCGGGGTTGAACGGCAAGAGACCCAGTACTTC; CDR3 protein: CASSPGVERQETQYF
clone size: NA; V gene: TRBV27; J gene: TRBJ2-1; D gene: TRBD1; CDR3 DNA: TGTGCCAGCAGTTTCTTAGGACAGGGCAAAAAGCAGTTCTTC; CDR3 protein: CASSFLGQGKKQFF
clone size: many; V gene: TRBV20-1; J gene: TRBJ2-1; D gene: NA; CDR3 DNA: TGCAGTGCTAGATACGGGAGCGTCTACAATGAGCAGTTCTTC; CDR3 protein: CSARYGSVYNEQFF
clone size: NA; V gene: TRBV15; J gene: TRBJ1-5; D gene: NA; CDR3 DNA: TGTGCCACCAGCAGAGCCTCAGGGGGCAATCAGCCCCAGCATTTT; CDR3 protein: CATSRASGGNQPQHF
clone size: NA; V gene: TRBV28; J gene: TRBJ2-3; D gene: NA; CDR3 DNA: TGTGCCAGCAGGGATCACAGGGCTAGCACAGATACGCAGTATTTT; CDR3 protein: CASRDHRASTDTQYF
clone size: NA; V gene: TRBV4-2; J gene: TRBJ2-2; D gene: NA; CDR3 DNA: TGTGCCAGCAGCCAACCTAGTTGGGACACCGGGGAGCTGTTTTTT; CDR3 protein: CASSQPSWDTGELFF
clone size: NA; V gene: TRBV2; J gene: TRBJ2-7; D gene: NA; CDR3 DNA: TGTGCCAGCCAGAGCACGAACAGAGAGTTCGGGCAGTACTTC; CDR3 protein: CASQSTNREFGQYF
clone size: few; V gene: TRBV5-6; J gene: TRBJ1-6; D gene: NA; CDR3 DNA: TGTGCCAGCAGCTTGATGGGTAGCTCCTATAATTCACCCCTCCACTTT; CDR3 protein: CASSLMGSSYNSPLHF
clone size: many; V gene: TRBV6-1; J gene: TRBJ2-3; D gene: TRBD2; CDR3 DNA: TGTGCCAGCAGTCGTAGCGGGGGGGATACGCAGTATTTT; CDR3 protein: CASSRSGGDTQYF
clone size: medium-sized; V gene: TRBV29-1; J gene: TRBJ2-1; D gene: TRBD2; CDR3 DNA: TGCAGCGTTGAAGTGCTAGCGGGAGCGGATGAGCAGTTCTTC; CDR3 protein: CSVEVLAGADEQFF